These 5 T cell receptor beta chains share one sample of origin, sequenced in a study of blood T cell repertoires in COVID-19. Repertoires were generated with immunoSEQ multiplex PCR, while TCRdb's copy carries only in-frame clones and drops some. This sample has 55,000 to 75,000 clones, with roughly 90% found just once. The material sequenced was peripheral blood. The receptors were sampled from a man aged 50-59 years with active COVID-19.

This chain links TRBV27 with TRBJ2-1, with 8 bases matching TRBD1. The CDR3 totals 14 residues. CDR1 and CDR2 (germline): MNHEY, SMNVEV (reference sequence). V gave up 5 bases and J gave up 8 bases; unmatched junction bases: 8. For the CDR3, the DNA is TGTGCCAGCAGTACCGACGGACAGGGCGATGAGCAGTTCTTC. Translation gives CASSTDGQGDEQFF.

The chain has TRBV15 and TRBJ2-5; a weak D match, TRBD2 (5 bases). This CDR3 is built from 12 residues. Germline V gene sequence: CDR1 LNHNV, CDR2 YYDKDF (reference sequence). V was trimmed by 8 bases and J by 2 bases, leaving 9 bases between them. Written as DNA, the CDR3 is TGTGCCACCGCTCGGGGACAAGAGACCCAGTACTTC. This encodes CATARGQETQYF. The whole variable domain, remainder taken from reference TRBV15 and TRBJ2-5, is DAMVIQNPRYQVTQFGKPVTLSCSQTLNHNVMYWYQQKSSQAPKLLFHYYDKDFNNEADTPDNFQSRRPNTSFCFLDIRSPGLGDTAMYLCATARGQETQYFGPGTRLLVL.

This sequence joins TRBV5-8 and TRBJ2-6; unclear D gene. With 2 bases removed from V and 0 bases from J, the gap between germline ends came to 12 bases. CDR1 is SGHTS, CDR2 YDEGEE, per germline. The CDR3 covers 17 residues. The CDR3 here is CASSFVGLLSGANVLTF. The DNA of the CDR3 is TGTGCCAGCAGCTTCGTCGGTCTCCTCTCTGGGGCCAACGTCCTGACTTTC.

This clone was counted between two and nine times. In nucleotides, the CDR3 is TGCGCCAGCAGCTGGACAGGGGCAGATACGCAGTATTTT. Protein: CASSWTGADTQYF. The J gene is TRBJ2-3, the V gene TRBV5-1, with TRBD1 identical over 9 bases. This CDR3 spans 13 amino acids. CDR1 is SGHRS and CDR2 is YFSETQ in the germline V gene. V was clipped by 3 bases and J by 4 bases; unmatched bases: 0.

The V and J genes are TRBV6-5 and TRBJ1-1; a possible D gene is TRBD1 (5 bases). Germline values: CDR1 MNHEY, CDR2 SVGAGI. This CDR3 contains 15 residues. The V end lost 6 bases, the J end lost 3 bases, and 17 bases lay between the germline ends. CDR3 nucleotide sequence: TGTGCCAGCAGAGACGGCTCCCGGGGGGACACTGAAGCTTTCTTT. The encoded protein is CASRDGSRGDTEAFF.